This T cell receptor beta chain was sequenced in a study of blood T cell repertoires in COVID-19. The overall study: Researchers got acute and convalescent COVID-19 samples from the United States, Italy and Spain. Sample material is recorded as cDNA or gDNA derived from T cells, B-cell-depleted T cells, or PBMCs.

The authors' processing: Counts of nucleated cells, estimated from reference gene primer amplification, were obtained. Profiling relied on immunoSEQ multiplex PCR, and the TCRdb table lists in-frame clones only, not all of them. V, J and clone size are taken as reported in that table, and D and trimming were inferred from the DNA itself. Of about 250,000 clones in the sample, over 80% were seen once. The V gene end was trimmed by 9 bases and the J gene end by 3 bases; junction bases not matched to a gene: 10. The CDR3 consists of 15 residues. From germline, CDR1 is SNHLY and CDR2 FYNNEI. The chain combines TRBV2 with TRBJ2-1; 8 bases are a match to TRBD2. This sequence was found in a man aged 35-49 years with acute or convalescent COVID-19. Sequencing was done on a sample of peripheral blood. This CDR3 reads CARRPGLGDYNEQFF. CDR3 in DNA: TGTGCCAGAAGACCGGGACTAGGGGACTACAATGAGCAGTTCTTC.